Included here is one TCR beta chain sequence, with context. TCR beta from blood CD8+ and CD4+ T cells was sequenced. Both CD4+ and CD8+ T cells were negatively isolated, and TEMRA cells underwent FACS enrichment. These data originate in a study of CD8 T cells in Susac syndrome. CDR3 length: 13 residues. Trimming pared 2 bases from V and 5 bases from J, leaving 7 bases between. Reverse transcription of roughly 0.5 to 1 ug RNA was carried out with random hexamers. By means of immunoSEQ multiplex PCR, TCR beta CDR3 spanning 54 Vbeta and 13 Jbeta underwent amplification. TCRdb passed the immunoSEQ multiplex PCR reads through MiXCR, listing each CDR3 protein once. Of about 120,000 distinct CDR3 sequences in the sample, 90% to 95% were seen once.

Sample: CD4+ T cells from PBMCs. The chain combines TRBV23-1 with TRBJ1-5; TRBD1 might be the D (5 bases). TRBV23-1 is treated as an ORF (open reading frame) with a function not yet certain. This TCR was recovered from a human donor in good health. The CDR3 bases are TGCGCCAGCAGTCAACGGGGCCATCAGCCCCAGCATTTT. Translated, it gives CASSQRGHQPQHF.